This T cell receptor (beta chain) was recorded in a study of cytomegalovirus exposure and HLA in healthy donors (dated by TCRdb to the late 2010s). Background for the entire study: An earlier analysis of some 620 of the donors reported approximately 280 Gb of sequence data and 100 million to 120 million unique TCR beta sequences obtained from roughly 170 million T cells. Roughly 300 gigabases of sequencing data and tens of millions of unique TCR sequences made up an early release that covered several hundred HLA-typed donors. The number of donors typed differed by locus, with about 629-640 for A, B, C, DRB1 and DQB1, around 560 for DQA1, 600 to 610 for DPA1, and under 490 for DPB1. Because of strong linkage in the cohort, roughly 5 DR-DQ haplotypes were treated as single units for association and clustering. In addition to the first cohort of 666 subjects, a separate validation cohort of approximately 130 different subjects was used. HLA typing covered class I and class II loci at four-digit resolution. The study combined high-throughput TCR immunosequencing, statistical association of individual TCRs with disease status, and machine learning to predict cytomegalovirus infection status. Every discovery cohort repertoire had been produced on one sequencing platform. Donor age, sex, ethnicity and CMV serostatus were compiled together with the repertoire data. Across 300 to 400 genotyped donors of the cohort, an average of roughly 250,000 unique TCR beta nucleotide sequences per donor were sequenced, and roughly 17% of those sequences were non-productive. The T cell repertoires of 666 subjects were profiled by immunosequencing and related to cytomegalovirus serostatus. A later genetic analysis used genome-wide SNP genotypes for about 65% of the roughly 670 donors, treating that subset as a discovery cohort. The genetic ancestry cluster associated with self-reported Caucasian donors included 81% of the approximately 400 genotyped donors. An earlier analysis of 587 of the donors applied high-throughput TCR beta sequencing to assess whether each TCR beta V gene segment acted as functional or pseudogenic. A later analysis re-analyzed previously published TCR beta repertoires from 666 donors and added high-resolution HLA genotyping to study TCR occurrence patterns. Rather than drawing on any new phenotypic data, the later analysis identified candidate immune exposures from TCR beta sequences and the way those sequences occurred across donors. The aim of the study was to test whether cataloging public T cell receptors could identify signatures of past pathogen exposure. Here is what the overall study found, with its caveats: According to a later analysis, most CMV-associated TCR beta chains appeared to be HLA-restricted, and the HLA associations seemed to be driven largely by CMV exposure. Because the 87-base-pair reads could not distinguish some IMGT-functional V segments, including TRBV6-2 and TRBV6-3, those segments were excluded. The earlier analysis of 587 of the donors excluded some 16 rarely observed V segments, including chromosome 9 orphons, because counts were too low. According to a later analysis, parvovirus B19, influenza, CMV and Epstein-Barr virus appeared linked to several top co-occurrence clusters. Linkage disequilibrium might explain the correlated functional status among segregating V segments, but an unknown experimental factor could not be ruled out. The study listed 170 or so TCR beta chains as associated with cytomegalovirus. Across donors, most TCR sequences were observed very rarely, whereas some public TCRs were present in many individuals. According to the authors, the approach could potentially be generalized to other disease states and immunological phenotypes. For the cohort, immune exposure information was limited to CMV serostatus. At a false discovery rate of 0.05, a later analysis linked 16,951 TCR beta sequences to specific HLA alleles. According to a later genetic analysis, donors in an Asian-associated ancestry cluster had fewer N-insertions in productive TCRs than the approximately 610-donor mean. HLA typing was unavailable for some donors at each locus, so association tests used only the typed subset. Presence/absence analyses assumed roughly uniform sequencing depth across donors, an assumption that may not hold. Compared with equally common non-associated chains, HLA-associated TCR beta chains in a later analysis were more clonally expanded and had lower generation probabilities. Assigning TCR associations to individual alleles was difficult when HLA alleles, especially DR and DQ, strongly co-occurred. In vitro tests confirmed that a few of the cytomegalovirus-associated TCR beta chains recognize cytomegalovirus antigens. This cohort had only TCR beta chains sequenced, and the lack of alpha or paired-chain data limited which features could be detected. In an earlier analysis of fewer than 750 of the donors, most TCR beta V segments were observed in productive rearrangements about 87% or about 30% of the time, broadly matching IMGT annotations. A cluster of highly shared sequence variants was judged likely to be a technical artifact of the sequencing pipeline. The classifier was reported to diagnose cytomegalovirus status with high specificity and sensitivity in both the original cohort and the validation cohort. A further reported finding was that TCR beta sequences accurately predicted the HLA-A and HLA-B alleles for most subjects in the first cohort. A later analysis found that TCR association rates varied across HLA loci, with DRB1 alleles showing the most associated TCRs and HLA-C alleles the fewest. In a later genetic analysis, a missense DCLRE1C variant was associated with V-gene and J-gene trimming of TCR beta chains, and the association was replicated in an independent cohort.

From the cysteine up to the phenylalanine, the CDR3 has a length of 16 residues. CDR3 DNA is the only sequence kept; it has 48 bases, read in frame from the first base. The V and J ends are trimmed by 5 bases and 6 bases, leaving 17 bases between them. Per the germline V gene (reference sequence), MNHEY is the CDR1 and SMNVEV is the CDR2. Library preparation was by the immunoSEQ multiplex PCR assay. A mixture of 60 forward primers for TCR Vbeta segments and 13 reverse primers for TCR Jbeta segments was used in the multiplex PCR. A multiplex PCR assay on genomic DNA amplified the CDR3 region of rearranged TCR beta genes. The amplified TCR beta libraries were sequenced on the Illumina HiSeq System as 87-base-pair reads. As for the authors' bioinformatics: A later analysis tallied 75 million to 95 million unique TCR beta chains across the 700 or so repertoires, and about 12 million of those chains were shared by two or more donors. A nearest-neighbor algorithm error-corrected the raw reads and collapsed the reads into unique sequences, merging closely related sequences to remove PCR and sequencing errors. V, D and J gene segments were assigned by aligning CDR3 sequences to IMGT reference sequences. Each retained sequence needed at least a six-nucleotide match to both a V gene segment and a J gene segment. A rearrangement was called productive if the CDR3 had no stop codons and remained in frame with V and J, and every other rearrangement was called non-productive. CDR3 was defined according to IMGT convention as the region running from the second conserved V-encoded cysteine to the conserved J-encoded phenylalanine. Sequences without an unambiguous match to a single V gene segment were excluded from the earlier analysis of 587 of the donors. An earlier analysis of 587 of the donors classified V segments as functional when productive rearrangements were above 56.7% and as segregating when the standard deviation between donors was above 5%. A statistical classification framework was built for diagnosing cytomegalovirus status from the catalog of TCR beta chain sequences. A later analysis assigned V and J genes by comparing TCR nucleotide sequences with IMGT/GENE-DB human TR gene sequences. In a later analysis, CDR3 sequences and most-parsimonious VDJ recombination scenarios were assigned using the TCRdist pipeline. In a later analysis, each TCR beta chain was defined by its CDR3 amino acid sequence together with its V-gene family, and reads lacking a unique V-gene family were excluded. In a later analysis, 500 to 650 highly shared, low-generation-probability nucleotide sequences were removed to address suspected cross-contamination and a sequencing artifact. In a later analysis, a clonal expansion index for each public chain was calculated from normalized within-repertoire ranks of inferred template counts. Generation probabilities in a later analysis came from a VDJ recombination model fitted to out-of-frame rearrangements, and those results were checked against IGoR. A later analysis scored TCR-TCR, TCR-HLA and TCR-CMV co-occurrence with hypergeometric tests, applying a repertoire-size bias correction to TCR pairs. In a later analysis, false discovery rates were estimated by permuting HLA or CMV assignments 20 times. In a later analysis, co-occurring TCRs were grouped using DBSCAN, and TCRdist sequence similarity was added for clustering within HLA-allele-positive subsets. Co-occurrence clustering excluded repertoires with fewer than 30,000 or more than 120,000 public chains, plus five with anomalous nucleotide sharing. TCRdb mirrors the immuneACCESS table, restricted to in-frame sequences. Some clones are absent from its copies; in checked studies, under half trace to an unresolved V gene, and the reason for the others is unknown. That table supplies the V and J calls and clone size; D and trimming were determined from the DNA. This sample is represented by some 180,000 clones; approximately 80% of them were singletons. The ten most abundant clones make up about 1.6% of the sample.

In total, 630 or so healthy bone marrow donors made up the cohort. Cohort members were all nominally healthy when sampled, although unrecorded immune exposures were likely present. The donor was CMV seronegative and was included in the group of 352 seronegative cohort members. Every donor gave a peripheral blood sample, and the peripheral blood mononuclear cells from that sample were used for TCR beta sequencing. Genomic DNA was extracted from the blood cell samples with the Qiagen DNeasy Blood Extraction Kit. For this clone: The antigen it binds to is not known. No much larger clonotype is one base removed from it; base qualities were not supplied.

Recombination connected TRBV27 to TRBJ1-6; a confident D gene designation cannot be given. The sample consisted of PBMCs. This receptor was taken from a man younger than 35 in good health and CMV-seronegative. The CDR3 protein: CASSRPEGGINSPLHF. The nucleotide sequence is given as TGTGCCAGCAGTCGCCCTGAGGGTGGGATTAATTCACCCCTCCACTTT.